What follows describes a single TCR beta chain. The data belong to a study of monozygotic twins with inflammatory bowel disease. Reprocessing the 5' RACE reads, TCRdb reports a single entry for every CDR3 protein and omits DNA. Reported are just over 300,000 distinct CDR3 sequences; the ten largest clones contain 5.6%. Germline lookup yields CDR1 DFQATT and CDR2 SNEGSKA (reference sequence). The CDR3 extends over 14 amino acids. This TCR was recovered from a human donor with ulcerative colitis or Crohn's disease, or a healthy co-twin of an affected twin (not recorded which). This chain joins TRBV20-1 and TRBJ1-3. Sequenced: blood. CDR3 loop: CSARDSSSGNTIYF.